This TCR beta chain was captured in a study of T-cell reconstitution after alpha-beta-depleted transplantation in children. The V end was cut by 1 base, the J end by 5 bases, with 13 bases between. Germline CDR1 reads MNHNS; CDR2 reads SASEGT. The CDR3 is made up of 15 amino acids. Findings of the study overall: One year post-transplant, T-cell counts and diversity were largely derived from T cells produced anew. It was surviving recipient T cells and thymic progenitors that gave some patients high TCRbeta diversity at day 60. After transplant, at about two months, alpha-beta T cells were reportedly derived from several hundred expanded graft clones.

On this clonotype itself: Its antigen is unidentified.

Unique molecular identifiers were incorporated into the prepared TCRbeta library. TCRdb recomputed calls from the PCR reads with MiXCR, one row per CDR3 protein. The data contain approximately 500,000 distinct CDR3 sequences, over 25% of them singletons. The input for sequencing was PBMCs, taken before TCRalphabeta/CD19-depleted stem cell transplant. The clonotype comes from a boy under two years old with Wiskott-Aldrich syndrome, due to receive a stem cell transplant. The V gene is TRBV6-1, the J gene TRBJ2-3; no reliable D call. CDR3 sequence (DNA): TGTGCCAGCAGTGAAGTCTCGTGGGGTGGAGATACGCAGTATTTT. This codes for CASSEVSWGGDTQYF.